The rows below give T cell receptor beta chains drawn from one sample of a study of T-cell reconstitution after alpha-beta-depleted transplantation in children. TCRdb called the PCR reads again in MiXCR, with one record for every CDR3 protein. Of some 520,000 distinct CDR3 sequences in the sample, around a third are singletons; the top ten hold under 3%. Sample: PBMCs from the stem cell graft donor, taken from the stem cell graft. These receptors were obtained from a human donor who donated a stem cell graft to a child with aplastic anemia. Both conserved end residues are part of each CDR3. A D gene is named only where the DNA matches it firmly. Only some rows state a clone size, as once, few, many or a class for expanded clones.

v_call: TRBV6-1; j_call: TRBJ2-1; d_call: .; cdr3_length: 15; clone_size: few; cdr3_aa: CASSQSGRGNNEQFF; cdr3_nt: TGTGCCAGCAGTCAATCCGGCAGGGGAAACAATGAGCAGTTCTTC
v_call: TRBV9; j_call: TRBJ1-1; d_call: .; cdr3_length: 13; clone_size: .; cdr3_aa: CASSVPVNTEAFF; cdr3_nt: TGTGCCAGCAGCGTACCCGTGAACACTGAAGCTTTCTTT
v_call: TRBV7-3; j_call: TRBJ2-1; d_call: TRBD2; cdr3_length: 17; clone_size: .; cdr3_aa: CPSSLNRAGGSYNEQFF; cdr3_nt: TGTCCCAGCAGCTTAAATCGAGCGGGAGGTTCCTACAATGAGCAGTTCTTC
v_call: TRBV5-1; j_call: TRBJ1-5; d_call: .; cdr3_length: 13; clone_size: many; cdr3_aa: CASSWGPNQPQHF; cdr3_nt: TGCGCCAGCAGCTGGGGACCGAATCAGCCCCAGCATTTT
v_call: TRBV9; j_call: TRBJ2-5; d_call: TRBD2; cdr3_length: 14; clone_size: .; cdr3_aa: CASSKVAGEETQYF; cdr3_nt: TGTGCCAGCTCCAAAGTAGCGGGAGAGGAGACCCAGTACTTC
v_call: TRBV28; j_call: TRBJ2-6; d_call: TRBD1; cdr3_length: 15; clone_size: .; cdr3_aa: CASSTQGAGANVLTF; cdr3_nt: TGTGCCAGCAGTACCCAGGGGGCTGGGGCCAACGTCCTGACTTTC
v_call: TRBV24-1; j_call: TRBJ2-3; d_call: .; cdr3_length: 16; clone_size: few; cdr3_aa: CATSDQTWTTTDTQYF; cdr3_nt: TGTGCCACCAGTGATCAAACATGGACTACCACAGATACGCAGTATTTT
v_call: TRBV20-1; j_call: TRBJ2-1; d_call: TRBD2; cdr3_length: 15; clone_size: .; cdr3_aa: CSALKLAGEGNEQFF; cdr3_nt: TGCAGTGCCCTGAAACTAGCGGGAGAGGGCAATGAGCAGTTCTTC
v_call: TRBV29-1; j_call: TRBJ2-7; d_call: .; cdr3_length: 11; clone_size: .; cdr3_aa: CSVRTGDEQYF; cdr3_nt: TGCAGCGTTCGGACCGGCGACGAGCAGTACTTC
v_call: TRBV20-1; j_call: TRBJ1-5; d_call: .; cdr3_length: 13; clone_size: few; cdr3_aa: CSARGEGNQPQHF; cdr3_nt: TGCAGTGCTAGAGGGGAGGGCAATCAGCCCCAGCATTTT
v_call: TRBV9; j_call: TRBJ1-2; d_call: .; cdr3_length: 15; clone_size: .; cdr3_aa: CASSPRQAANYGYTF; cdr3_nt: TGTGCCAGCAGCCCTAGACAGGCTGCAAACTATGGCTACACCTTC
v_call: TRBV7-6; j_call: TRBJ2-1; d_call: .; cdr3_length: 15; clone_size: few; cdr3_aa: CASSLGNRESDEQFF; cdr3_nt: TGTGCCAGCAGCTTGGGGAATCGGGAGTCGGATGAGCAGTTCTTC
v_call: TRBV7-9; j_call: TRBJ1-1; d_call: TRBD1; cdr3_length: 14; clone_size: few; cdr3_aa: CASSFDRGYTEAFF; cdr3_nt: TGTGCCAGCAGCTTCGACAGGGGTTATACTGAAGCTTTCTTT
v_call: TRBV27; j_call: TRBJ2-3; d_call: .; cdr3_length: 18; clone_size: few; cdr3_aa: CASSPTSPDRPIPDTQYF; cdr3_nt: TGTGCCAGCAGTCCAACTTCCCCCGACAGGCCCATCCCAGATACGCAGTATTTT
v_call: TRBV28; j_call: TRBJ2-3; d_call: TRBD2; cdr3_length: 13; clone_size: few; cdr3_aa: CASSRDYYDTQYF; cdr3_nt: TGTGCCAGCAGTCGGGACTATTACGATACGCAGTATTTT
v_call: TRBV5-1; j_call: TRBJ2-2; d_call: TRBD2; cdr3_length: 15; clone_size: .; cdr3_aa: CASSWGAGAGGELFF; cdr3_nt: TGCGCCAGCAGTTGGGGCGCGGGAGCTGGAGGGGAGCTGTTTTTT
v_call: TRBV5-4; j_call: TRBJ2-1; d_call: .; cdr3_length: 14; clone_size: .; cdr3_aa: CASSLDTSGAEQFF; cdr3_nt: TGTGCCAGCAGCTTGGACACTTCAGGGGCTGAGCAGTTCTTC
v_call: TRBV20-1; j_call: TRBJ1-6; d_call: TRBD1; cdr3_length: 13; clone_size: .; cdr3_aa: CSAREYRGSPLHF; cdr3_nt: TGCAGTGCTAGAGAATACAGGGGTTCACCCCTCCACTTT
v_call: TRBV28; j_call: TRBJ1-1; d_call: .; cdr3_length: 12; clone_size: few; cdr3_aa: CASSQTGNGAFF; cdr3_nt: TGTGCCAGCAGCCAGACAGGAAACGGCGCTTTCTTT
v_call: TRBV29-1; j_call: TRBJ2-1; d_call: .; cdr3_length: 12; clone_size: few; cdr3_aa: CSVERDYNEQFF; cdr3_nt: TGCAGCGTTGAACGGGACTACAATGAGCAGTTCTTC
v_call: TRBV28; j_call: TRBJ1-6; d_call: .; cdr3_length: 13; clone_size: .; cdr3_aa: CASMQAGESPLHF; cdr3_nt: TGTGCCAGCATGCAGGCAGGGGAATCACCCCTCCACTTT
v_call: TRBV29-1; j_call: TRBJ2-7; d_call: .; cdr3_length: 13; clone_size: few; cdr3_aa: CSVEGPGTSEQYF; cdr3_nt: TGCAGCGTTGAGGGCCCCGGGACATCCGAGCAGTACTTC
v_call: TRBV6-2/TRBV6-3; j_call: TRBJ2-3; d_call: .; cdr3_length: 14; clone_size: few; cdr3_aa: CASRPGLDTDTQYF; cdr3_nt: TGTGCCAGCAGGCCGGGGCTGGACACAGATACGCAGTATTTT
v_call: TRBV7-9; j_call: TRBJ1-2; d_call: .; cdr3_length: 13; clone_size: .; cdr3_aa: CASSFTGRDGYTF; cdr3_nt: TGTGCCAGCAGTTTTACCGGACGTGATGGCTACACCTTC
v_call: TRBV6-2/TRBV6-3; j_call: TRBJ2-5; d_call: TRBD1; cdr3_length: 16; clone_size: few; cdr3_aa: CASSERRQGAVETQYF; cdr3_nt: TGTGCCAGCAGTGAGAGAAGACAGGGGGCGGTAGAGACCCAGTACTTC
v_call: TRBV20-1; j_call: TRBJ2-3; d_call: TRBD2; cdr3_length: 15; clone_size: .; cdr3_aa: CSASSGLDRTDTQYF; cdr3_nt: TGCAGTGCTAGTAGCGGGTTGGATAGGACAGATACGCAGTATTTT
v_call: TRBV15; j_call: TRBJ2-7; d_call: .; cdr3_length: 12; clone_size: .; cdr3_aa: CATSGRGYEQYF; cdr3_nt: TGTGCCACCAGCGGCCGGGGTTACGAGCAGTACTTC
v_call: TRBV4-2; j_call: TRBJ1-6; d_call: .; cdr3_length: 14; clone_size: .; cdr3_aa: CASSQERGPSPLHF; cdr3_nt: TGTGCCAGCAGCCAAGAGCGAGGGCCTTCACCCCTCCACTTT
v_call: TRBV5-1; j_call: TRBJ1-1; d_call: TRBD1; cdr3_length: 16; clone_size: once; cdr3_aa: CASSSPGGTVNTEAFF; cdr3_nt: TGCGCCAGCAGCTCGCCGGGGGGGACAGTGAACACTGAAGCTTTCTTT
v_call: TRBV5-1; j_call: TRBJ2-3; d_call: TRBD2; cdr3_length: 16; clone_size: few; cdr3_aa: CASRLTGTSGRDTQYF; cdr3_nt: TGCGCCAGCAGATTAACCGGGACTAGCGGAAGAGATACGCAGTATTTT
v_call: TRBV6-4; j_call: TRBJ1-5; d_call: .; cdr3_length: 10; clone_size: few; cdr3_aa: CASSVQPQHF; cdr3_nt: TGTGCCAGCAGTGTCCAGCCCCAGCATTTT
v_call: TRBV18; j_call: TRBJ2-1; d_call: TRBD2; cdr3_length: 15; clone_size: .; cdr3_aa: CASGFLGTSYNEQFF; cdr3_nt: TGTGCCAGCGGGTTTCTGGGGACTAGCTACAATGAGCAGTTCTTC
v_call: TRBV20-1; j_call: TRBJ1-6; d_call: TRBD1; cdr3_length: 15; clone_size: few; cdr3_aa: CSARPSTGEDSPLHF; cdr3_nt: TGCAGTGCTAGACCATCGACAGGGGAGGATTCACCCCTCCACTTT
v_call: TRBV9; j_call: TRBJ2-1; d_call: TRBD2; cdr3_length: 16; clone_size: .; cdr3_aa: CASSPGVGLAVNEQFF; cdr3_nt: TGTGCCAGCAGCCCGGGGGTGGGACTAGCGGTGAATGAGCAGTTCTTC
v_call: TRBV5-1; j_call: TRBJ2-1; d_call: TRBD1; cdr3_length: 14; clone_size: few; cdr3_aa: CASSLSGQVYEQFF; cdr3_nt: TGCGCCAGCAGCTTGTCGGGACAGGTCTATGAGCAGTTCTTC
v_call: TRBV7-2; j_call: TRBJ2-5; d_call: TRBD1; cdr3_length: 14; clone_size: many; cdr3_aa: CASSLDRGGETQYF; cdr3_nt: TGTGCCAGCAGTTTGGACAGGGGAGGCGAGACCCAGTACTTC
v_call: TRBV27; j_call: TRBJ1-6; d_call: TRBD1; cdr3_length: 16; clone_size: many; cdr3_aa: CASSVTGVSYNSPLHF; cdr3_nt: TGTGCCAGCAGTGTAACAGGGGTCTCCTATAATTCACCCCTCCACTTT
v_call: TRBV20-1; j_call: TRBJ1-3; d_call: .; cdr3_length: 14; clone_size: .; cdr3_aa: CSATIREAGNTIYF; cdr3_nt: TGCAGTGCTACGATCAGGGAGGCTGGAAACACCATATATTTT
v_call: TRBV20-1; j_call: TRBJ2-7; d_call: TRBD2; cdr3_length: 14; clone_size: .; cdr3_aa: CSAPPAGESDEQYF; cdr3_nt: TGCAGTGCCCCTCCGGCGGGAGAATCAGACGAGCAGTACTTC
v_call: TRBV7-2; j_call: TRBJ2-5; d_call: .; cdr3_length: 15; clone_size: .; cdr3_aa: CASSSLGQPSETQYF; cdr3_nt: TGTGCCAGCAGCTCCCTAGGACAGCCTAGCGAGACCCAGTACTTC
v_call: TRBV12-3/TRBV12-4; j_call: TRBJ1-5; d_call: TRBD1; cdr3_length: 16; clone_size: .; cdr3_aa: CASSPRTGGEAQPQHF; cdr3_nt: TGTGCCAGCAGTCCCCGGACAGGGGGCGAGGCTCAGCCCCAGCATTTT
v_call: TRBV12-3/TRBV12-4; j_call: TRBJ1-1; d_call: .; cdr3_length: 13; clone_size: .; cdr3_aa: CASSFQKNTEAFF; cdr3_nt: TGTGCCAGCAGTTTTCAGAAGAACACTGAAGCTTTCTTT
v_call: TRBV7-9; j_call: TRBJ2-1; d_call: .; cdr3_length: 15; clone_size: few; cdr3_aa: CASIVQRASYNEQFF; cdr3_nt: TGTGCCAGCATTGTCCAGAGGGCCTCCTACAATGAGCAGTTCTTC
v_call: TRBV29-1; j_call: TRBJ1-1; d_call: .; cdr3_length: 11; clone_size: few; cdr3_aa: CSFNQGTEAFF; cdr3_nt: TGCAGCTTTAATCAGGGGACTGAAGCTTTCTTT
v_call: TRBV7-2; j_call: TRBJ1-2; d_call: TRBD1; cdr3_length: 15; clone_size: few; cdr3_aa: CASSSGTAKNYGYTF; cdr3_nt: TGTGCCAGCAGCTCCGGGACAGCGAAAAACTATGGCTACACCTTC
v_call: TRBV7-8; j_call: TRBJ1-1; d_call: .; cdr3_length: 13; clone_size: .; cdr3_aa: CASSLGVQVEAFF; cdr3_nt: TGTGCCAGCAGCTTAGGTGTCCAGGTGGAAGCTTTCTTT
v_call: TRBV20-1; j_call: TRBJ1-1; d_call: .; cdr3_length: 13; clone_size: .; cdr3_aa: CSAREGSNTEAFF; cdr3_nt: TGCAGTGCCCGAGAAGGTTCGAACACTGAAGCTTTCTTT
v_call: TRBV5-1; j_call: TRBJ2-3; d_call: TRBD1; cdr3_length: 15; clone_size: .; cdr3_aa: CASSLATGTGDTQYF; cdr3_nt: TGCGCCAGCAGCTTGGCGACAGGGACGGGGGATACGCAGTATTTT
v_call: TRBV4-3; j_call: TRBJ1-2; d_call: .; cdr3_length: 14; clone_size: few; cdr3_aa: CASSQDRLGYGYTF; cdr3_nt: TGCGCCAGCAGCCAAGATCGACTCGGCTATGGCTACACCTTC
v_call: TRBV18; j_call: TRBJ1-1; d_call: .; cdr3_length: 13; clone_size: .; cdr3_aa: CASSPSQNAESFF; cdr3_nt: TGTGCCAGCTCACCAAGCCAAAACGCTGAATCTTTCTTT
v_call: TRBV12-3/TRBV12-4; j_call: TRBJ2-3; d_call: TRBD2; cdr3_length: 13; clone_size: few; cdr3_aa: CASSGGGGDTQYF; cdr3_nt: TGTGCCAGCAGTGGCGGGGGGGGAGATACGCAGTATTTT
v_call: TRBV29-1; j_call: TRBJ1-1; d_call: .; cdr3_length: 11; clone_size: .; cdr3_aa: CSVGTYTEAFF; cdr3_nt: TGCAGCGTTGGGACATACACTGAAGCTTTCTTT